This T cell receptor beta chain was documented in a study of cytomegalovirus exposure and HLA in healthy donors. Study conclusions and caveats: Cytomegalovirus association was assigned to approximately 160 TCR beta chains. Most sequenced TCRs were rare (though some public TCRs occurred in many donors).

V was cut by 3 bases and J by 1 base, with 12 bases left in between. Germline V gives CDR1 SNHLY, CDR2 FYNNEI. The CDR3 spans 15 residues. The assay was immunoSEQ multiplex PCR, and TCRdb's table has in-frame clones only and misses some. The sample records approximately 100,000 clones, roughly 84% being singletons. Points on this clone: What it binds is unknown.

The sample comprised PBMCs. The rearrangement uses TRBV2 and TRBJ2-5, with D possibly TRBD2 on 6 matching bases. This sequence originates from a man aged 18 to 29 in good health and CMV-seropositive. The CDR3 loop is CASSEIWDSQETQYF. In DNA, the CDR3 is TGTGCCAGCAGTGAGATTTGGGACTCCCAAGAGACCCAGTACTTC.